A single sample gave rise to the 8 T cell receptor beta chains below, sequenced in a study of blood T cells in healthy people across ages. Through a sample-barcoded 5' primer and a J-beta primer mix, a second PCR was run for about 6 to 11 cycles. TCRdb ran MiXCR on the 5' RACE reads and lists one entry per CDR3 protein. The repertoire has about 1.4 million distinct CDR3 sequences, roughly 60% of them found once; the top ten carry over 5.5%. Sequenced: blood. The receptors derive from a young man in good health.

The CDR3 region is CASSPTPSQETQYF. For the CDR3, the DNA is TGTGCCAGCAGCCCAACCCCGTCCCAGGAGACCCAGTACTTC. This rearrangement joins TRBV7-9 to TRBJ2-5; D is uncertain. Germline-derived CDR1 and CDR2 are SEHNR and FQNEAQ (reference sequence). There are 14 residues in the CDR3. V was trimmed by 5 bases and J by 5 bases, leaving 15 bases between them.

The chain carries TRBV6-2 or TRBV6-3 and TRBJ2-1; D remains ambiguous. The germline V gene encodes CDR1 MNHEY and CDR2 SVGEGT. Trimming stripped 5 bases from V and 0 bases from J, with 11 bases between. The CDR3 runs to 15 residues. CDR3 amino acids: CASSLRSPSYNEQFF. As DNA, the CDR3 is TGTGCCAGCAGTCTCAGGAGTCCCTCCTACAATGAGCAGTTCTTC.

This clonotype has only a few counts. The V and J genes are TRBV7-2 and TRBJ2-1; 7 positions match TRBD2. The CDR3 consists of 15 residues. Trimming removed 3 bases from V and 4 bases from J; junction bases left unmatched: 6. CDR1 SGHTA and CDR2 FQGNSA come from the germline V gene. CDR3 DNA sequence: TGTGCCAGCAGCTTTGTCGCGGGAGCTTACAATGAGCAGTTCTTC. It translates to CASSFVAGAYNEQFF.

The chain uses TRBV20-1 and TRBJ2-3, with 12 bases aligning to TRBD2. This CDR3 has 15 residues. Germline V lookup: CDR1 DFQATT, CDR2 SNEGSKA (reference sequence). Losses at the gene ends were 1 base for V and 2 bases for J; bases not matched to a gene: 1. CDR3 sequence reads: CSARGLAGDTDTQYF. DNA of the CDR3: TGCAGTGCTAGAGGACTAGCGGGGGACACAGATACGCAGTATTTT.

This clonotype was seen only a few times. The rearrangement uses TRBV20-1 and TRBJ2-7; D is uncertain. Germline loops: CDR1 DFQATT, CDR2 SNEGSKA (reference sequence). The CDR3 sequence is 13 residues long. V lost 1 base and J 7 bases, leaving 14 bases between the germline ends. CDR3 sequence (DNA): TGCAGTGCTAGAGTGGCAGAAATGGGGGAGCAGTACTTC. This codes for CSARVAEMGEQYF.

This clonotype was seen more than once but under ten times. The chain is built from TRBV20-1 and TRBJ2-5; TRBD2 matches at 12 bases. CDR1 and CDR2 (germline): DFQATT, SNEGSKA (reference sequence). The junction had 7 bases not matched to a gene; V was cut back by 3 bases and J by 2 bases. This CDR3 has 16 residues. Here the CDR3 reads CSARRLAGGEQETQYF. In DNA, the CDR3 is TGCAGTGCTAGGCGCCTAGCGGGAGGGGAACAAGAGACCCAGTACTTC.

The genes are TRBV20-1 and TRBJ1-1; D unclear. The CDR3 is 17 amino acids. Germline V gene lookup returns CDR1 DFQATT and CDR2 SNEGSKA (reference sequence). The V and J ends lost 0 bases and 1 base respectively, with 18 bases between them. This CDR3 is CSARDPVASLWNTEAFF. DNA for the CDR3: TGCAGTGCTAGAGATCCCGTGGCCTCCCTGTGGAACACTGAAGCTTTCTTT.

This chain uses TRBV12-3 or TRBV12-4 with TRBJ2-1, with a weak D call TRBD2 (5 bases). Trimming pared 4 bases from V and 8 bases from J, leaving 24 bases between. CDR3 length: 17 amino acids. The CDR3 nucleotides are TGTGCCAGCAGTTCCCCTGGTATGTGGGGAGATCCGGATGAGCAGTTCTTC. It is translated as CASSSPGMWGDPDEQFF.